The TCR beta chain under discussion was sequenced for a study of OX40 agonist ivuxolimab in advanced cancers. Background on the study: The treatment was a fully human IgG2 OX40 agonist, ivuxolimab. General study points: In CD8+ T cells, expanded clones were on average more numerous than in CD4+. At 0.1 to 3.0 mg/kg and by week 6, CD4+ and CD8+ T cells in the blood had expanded clonally.

Assay: immunoSEQ multiplex PCR; the TCRdb copy retains only in-frame clones and omits some. This table holds about 50,000 clones, roughly 77% found once. In the case of this clone: The antigen is unknown.

The V gene's germline CDR1 is SNHLY and CDR2 FYNNEI. Trimming shortened V by 3 bases and J by 2 bases, and 10 bases separated the two germline ends. CDR3 length: 14 amino acids. The specimen was CD4+ or CD8+ T cells sorted from blood, collected in a trial of the OX40 agonist ivuxolimab. This receptor was identified in an adult with an advanced solid tumor such as melanoma, head and neck, liver or kidney cancer. The rearrangement joins TRBV2 to TRBJ2-5; D may be TRBD2 (5 bases). CDR3 loop: CASSDQAEQETQYF. CDR3 nucleotides: TGTGCCAGCAGTGACCAAGCGGAACAAGAGACCCAGTACTTC.